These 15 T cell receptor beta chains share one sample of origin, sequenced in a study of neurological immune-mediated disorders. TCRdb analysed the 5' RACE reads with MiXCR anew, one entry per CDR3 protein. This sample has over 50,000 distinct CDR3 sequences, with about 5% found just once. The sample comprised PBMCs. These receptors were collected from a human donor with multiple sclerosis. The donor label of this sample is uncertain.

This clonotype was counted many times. CDR3 DNA: TGTGCCAGCAGTACTCTCCCTGTAGGGGGCGAAGATACGCAGTATTTT. Amino acid sequence: CASSTLPVGGEDTQYF. V gene TRBV6-5 combines with J gene TRBJ2-3; TRBD1 aligns across 7 bases. Losses at the gene ends were 5 bases for V and 5 bases for J; bases not matched to a gene: 13. CDR3 length: 16 amino acids. Germline CDR1 MNHEY, CDR2 SVGAGI.

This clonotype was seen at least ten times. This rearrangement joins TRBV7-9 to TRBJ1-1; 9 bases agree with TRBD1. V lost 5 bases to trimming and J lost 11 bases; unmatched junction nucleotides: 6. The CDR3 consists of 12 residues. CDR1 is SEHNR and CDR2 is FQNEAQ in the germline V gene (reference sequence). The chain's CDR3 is CASSQGDRAAFF. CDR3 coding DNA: TGTGCCAGCAGCCAGGGGGACAGGGCGGCTTTCTTT.

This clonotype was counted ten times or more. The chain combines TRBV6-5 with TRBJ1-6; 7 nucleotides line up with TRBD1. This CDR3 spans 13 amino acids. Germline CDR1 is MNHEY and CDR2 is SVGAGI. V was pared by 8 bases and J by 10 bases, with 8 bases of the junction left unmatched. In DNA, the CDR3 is TGTGCCAGCGTCCGGGACAGCGGGTCACCCCTCCACTTT. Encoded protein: CASVRDSGSPLHF.

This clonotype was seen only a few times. Here the CDR3 DNA reads TGCGCCAGCAGTCCTTACCGGGACCAAGGAGCCCAGTACTTC. It yields the protein CASSPYRDQGAQYF. The genes are TRBV23-1 and TRBJ2-5; either TRBD1 or TRBD2 may fit D (5 bases each). TRBV23-1 is filed as an ORF, its function uncertain. With 4 bases removed from V and 9 bases from J, the gap between germline ends came to 18 bases. This CDR3 has 14 amino acids.

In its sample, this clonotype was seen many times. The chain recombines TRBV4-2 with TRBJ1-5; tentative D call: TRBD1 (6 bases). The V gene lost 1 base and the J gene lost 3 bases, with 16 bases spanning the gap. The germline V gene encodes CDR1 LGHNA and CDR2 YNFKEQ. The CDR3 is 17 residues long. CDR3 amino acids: CASSQAGENSINQPQHF. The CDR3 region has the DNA TGTGCCAGCAGCCAAGCAGGGGAGAATTCCATCAATCAGCCCCAGCATTTT.

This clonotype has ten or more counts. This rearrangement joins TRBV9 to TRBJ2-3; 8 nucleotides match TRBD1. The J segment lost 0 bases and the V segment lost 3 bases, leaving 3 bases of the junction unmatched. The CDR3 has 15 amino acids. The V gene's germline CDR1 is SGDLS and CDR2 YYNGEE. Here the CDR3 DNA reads TGTGCCAGCAGCGGGAGGACAGGGAGCACAGATACGCAGTATTTT. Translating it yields CASSGRTGSTDTQYF.

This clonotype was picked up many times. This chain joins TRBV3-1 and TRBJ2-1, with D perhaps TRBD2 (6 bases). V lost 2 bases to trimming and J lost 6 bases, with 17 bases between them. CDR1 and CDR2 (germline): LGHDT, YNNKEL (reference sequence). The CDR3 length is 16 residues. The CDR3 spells CASSQRRAMGGNEQFF. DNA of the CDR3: TGTGCCAGCAGCCAAAGAAGGGCCATGGGAGGCAATGAGCAGTTCTTC.

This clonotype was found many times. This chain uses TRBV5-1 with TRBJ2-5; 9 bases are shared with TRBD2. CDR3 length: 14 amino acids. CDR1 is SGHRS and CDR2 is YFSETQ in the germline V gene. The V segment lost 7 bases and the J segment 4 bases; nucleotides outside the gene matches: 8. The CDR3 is CASSRGGARETQYF. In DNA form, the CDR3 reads TGCGCCAGCTCCCGCGGGGGGGCCCGAGAGACCCAGTACTTC.

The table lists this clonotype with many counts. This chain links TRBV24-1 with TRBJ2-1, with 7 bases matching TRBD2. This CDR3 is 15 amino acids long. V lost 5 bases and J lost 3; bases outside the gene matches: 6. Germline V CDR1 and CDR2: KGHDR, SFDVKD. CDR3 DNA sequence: TGTGCCACCAGTGGGGAGGGTATCGGCTACAATGAGCAGTTCTTC. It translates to CATSGEGIGYNEQFF.

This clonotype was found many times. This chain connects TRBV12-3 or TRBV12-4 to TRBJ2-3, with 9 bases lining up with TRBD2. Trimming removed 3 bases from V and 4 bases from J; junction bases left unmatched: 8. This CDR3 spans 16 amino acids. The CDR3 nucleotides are TGTGCCAGCAGTTTTTGGGCGGGGGGGCATCCAGATACGCAGTATTTT. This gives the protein CASSFWAGGHPDTQYF.

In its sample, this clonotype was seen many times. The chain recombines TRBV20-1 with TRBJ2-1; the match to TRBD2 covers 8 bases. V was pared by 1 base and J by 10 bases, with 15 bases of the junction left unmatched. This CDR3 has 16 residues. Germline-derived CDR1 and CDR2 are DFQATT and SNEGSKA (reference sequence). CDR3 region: CSARGTGGSVGVEQFF. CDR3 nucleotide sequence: TGCAGTGCTAGAGGAACGGGGGGGAGTGTAGGTGTGGAGCAGTTCTTC.

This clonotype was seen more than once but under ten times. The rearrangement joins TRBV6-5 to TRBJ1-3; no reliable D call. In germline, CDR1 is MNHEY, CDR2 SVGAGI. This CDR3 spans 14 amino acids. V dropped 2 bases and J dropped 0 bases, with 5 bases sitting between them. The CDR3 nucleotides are TGTGCCAGCAGTTACGGCAGCTCTGGAAACACCATATATTTT. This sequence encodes CASSYGSSGNTIYF.

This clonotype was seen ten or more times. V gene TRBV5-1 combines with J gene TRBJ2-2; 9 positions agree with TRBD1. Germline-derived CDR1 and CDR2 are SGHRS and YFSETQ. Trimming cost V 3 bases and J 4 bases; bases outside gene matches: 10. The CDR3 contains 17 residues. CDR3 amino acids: CASSWFGGQGGTGELFF. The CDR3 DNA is TGCGCCAGCAGCTGGTTCGGGGGACAGGGAGGCACCGGGGAGCTGTTTTTT.

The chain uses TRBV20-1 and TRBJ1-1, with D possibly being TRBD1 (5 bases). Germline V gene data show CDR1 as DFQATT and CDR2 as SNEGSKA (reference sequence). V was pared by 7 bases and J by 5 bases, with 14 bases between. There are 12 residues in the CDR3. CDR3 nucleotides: TGCAGTGTTGCCCCAGGGAGAACTGAAGCTTTCTTT. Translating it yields CSVAPGRTEAFF.

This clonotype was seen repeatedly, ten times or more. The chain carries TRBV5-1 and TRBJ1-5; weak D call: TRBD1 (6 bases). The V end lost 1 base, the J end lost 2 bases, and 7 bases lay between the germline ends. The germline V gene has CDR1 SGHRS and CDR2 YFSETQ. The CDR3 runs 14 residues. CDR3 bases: TGCGCCAGCAGCTTGTCAGGGGGCAATCAGCCCCAGCATTTT. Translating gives CASSLSGGNQPQHF.